A selection of T cell receptor beta chains follows, all from one sample in a study of blood T cell repertoires in COVID-19. Repertoires were generated with immunoSEQ multiplex PCR, while TCRdb's copy carries only in-frame clones and drops some. Among over 250,000 clones listed, more than 75% were seen once. Sequenced sample: peripheral blood. All receptors derive from a woman aged 40 to 50 who had recovered from COVID-19. Each CDR3 is given with its conserved first and last residue. A D gene is named only where the DNA matches it firmly. Where a row states a size, it is once, few, many or the class of an expanded clone; other rows omit it.

V gene	J gene	D gene	clone size	CDR3 DNA	CDR3 protein
TRBV30	TRBJ1-1	NA	NA	TGTGCCTGGAGTACAGGCTCTATGAACACTGAAGCTTTCTTT	CAWSTGSMNTEAFF
TRBV30	TRBJ1-2	TRBD1	NA	TGTGCCTGGGTGGGCTCCGGGACAGGGGGCGGCTATGGCTACACCTTC	CAWVGSGTGGGYGYTF
TRBV2	TRBJ2-5	TRBD2	NA	TGTGCCAGCAGGCCCTCCGGGACTAGCGGGTATCCTGGGGAGACCCAGTACTTC	CASRPSGTSGYPGETQYF
TRBV4-3	TRBJ2-7	NA	NA	TGCGCCAGCAGCCCAGGTCTCGCTTCCTACGAGCAGTACTTC	CASSPGLASYEQYF
TRBV24-1	TRBJ1-5	NA	NA	TGTGCCACCAGTGACAGACGGACCGGGGGGCCCCAGCATTTT	CATSDRRTGGPQHF
TRBV7-8	TRBJ2-4	TRBD1	NA	TGTGCCAGCAGCCAAAACTACGGGACAGGGATTCAGTACTTC	CASSQNYGTGIQYF
TRBV21-1	TRBJ1-5	NA	NA	TGTGCCAGCATCAAAAGTGGGCCTTGGGGGGTCTATAGCAATCAGCCCCAGCATTTT	CASIKSGPWGVYSNQPQHF
TRBV7-9	TRBJ1-1	NA	NA	TGTGCCAGCAGCCCCCAGTGGGGAGGTGAAGCTTTCTTT	CASSPQWGGEAFF
TRBV19	TRBJ2-7	NA	NA	TGTGCCAGTAGGGGGTGGCAGGGCACCGACGAGCAGTACTTC	CASRGWQGTDEQYF
TRBV7-2	TRBJ2-7	NA	NA	TGTGCCAGCAGCTTAGTTGCAGGGGTCTACGAGCAGTACTTC	CASSLVAGVYEQYF
TRBV5-5	TRBJ1-5	TRBD1	NA	TGTGCCAGCAGCCTGGACAGGTTGACAAGGCCCAATCAGCCCCAGCATTTT	CASSLDRLTRPNQPQHF
TRBV7-2	TRBJ2-5	TRBD1	NA	TGTGCCAGCAGCTCCGGGACAGAACAAGAGACCCAGTACTTC	CASSSGTEQETQYF
TRBV7-2	TRBJ2-7	TRBD2	NA	TGTGCCAGCAGCTTATGGGGGACTAGCGGGACCGAGCAGTACTTC	CASSLWGTSGTEQYF
TRBV10-3	TRBJ2-6	TRBD2	few	TGTGCCATCAGTGAGTCTAGCGGGGCCCTCTCTGGGGCCAACGTCCTGACTTTC	CAISESSGALSGANVLTF
TRBV5-4	TRBJ1-5	NA	NA	TGTGCCAGCAGCTTGGGGGGGGGACCTGGAAATCAGCCCCAGCATTTT	CASSLGGGPGNQPQHF
TRBV6-6	TRBJ2-2	TRBD1	NA	TGTGCCACCATACAGGGGAACGGGGAGCTGTTTTTT	CATIQGNGELFF
TRBV7-2	TRBJ2-1	TRBD2	NA	TGTGCCAGCAGCTTAGCGGAGACTAGCGGGGGGCAGTTCTTC	CASSLAETSGGQFF
TRBV10-3	TRBJ2-7	TRBD2	NA	TGTGCCATCAGGCGGGGGGCGGCGAACGAGCAGTACTTC	CAIRRGAANEQYF
TRBV20-1	TRBJ2-7	NA	NA	TGCAGTGCTAGTGCGGCAGGGAGGAGCCTTTGGGAGCAGTACTTC	CSASAAGRSLWEQYF
TRBV4-3	TRBJ2-2	TRBD2	NA	TGCGCCAGCAGCCCCCGGACTAGCGGGGTGAACACCGGGGAGCTGTTTTTT	CASSPRTSGVNTGELFF
TRBV15	TRBJ1-1	TRBD1	NA	TGTGCCACCAGCACGGGGGACAGGGACACCCCGGCAGCTGAAGCTTTCTTT	CATSTGDRDTPAAEAFF
TRBV29-1	TRBJ2-7	NA	NA	TGCAGCGTTGCCTACAGGTACTCCTACGAGCAGTACTTC	CSVAYRYSYEQYF
TRBV2	TRBJ2-1	NA	NA	TGTGCCAGCACCCAAGGGGGGGGTATTGGCGATGAGCAGTTCTTC	CASTQGGGIGDEQFF
TRBV11-2	TRBJ1-1	TRBD1	NA	TGTGCCAGCAGCTTAGGGCAGACAGGGTCGGGGAACACTGAAGCTTTCTTT	CASSLGQTGSGNTEAFF
TRBV13	TRBJ2-7	TRBD2	NA	TGTGCCAGCAGCCCCGGACTAGGTACCTACGAGCAGTACTTC	CASSPGLGTYEQYF
TRBV9	TRBJ2-1	NA	NA	TGTGCCAGCAGCGTAGCCCCAAGGAGCAATGAGCAGTTCTTC	CASSVAPRSNEQFF
TRBV6-5	TRBJ2-3	NA	NA	TGTGCCAGCAGAGCCCCTAGCACAGATACGCAGTATTTT	CASRAPSTDTQYF
TRBV3-1/TRBV3-2	TRBJ1-2	NA	few	TGTGCCAGCAGCCACGGGGACTATGGCTACACCTTC	CASSHGDYGYTF
TRBV20-1	TRBJ2-1	NA	NA	TGCAGTGCTAGTGTTAGCGGATCCTACAATGAGCAGTTCTTC	CSASVSGSYNEQFF
TRBV18	TRBJ2-5	NA	NA	TGTGCCAGCTCACCAGGAGTAGCAGCCCACCAAGAGACCCAGTACTTC	CASSPGVAAHQETQYF
TRBV7-2	TRBJ2-1	TRBD2	NA	TGTGCCAGCAGCCTCCGGACTAGCGGGAGGAATGAGCAGTTCTTC	CASSLRTSGRNEQFF
TRBV5-4	TRBJ2-5	NA	NA	TGTGCCAGCAGCTTGGGTCGGGGAGCTGGGCAAGAGACCCAGTACTTC	CASSLGRGAGQETQYF
TRBV24-1	TRBJ2-3	TRBD2	once	TGTGCCACCAGTGATTCCCGCCGACTAGCGGGAGGGCCGGATACGCAGTATTTT	CATSDSRRLAGGPDTQYF
TRBV27	TRBJ2-2	TRBD2	NA	TGTGCCAGCAGCCCCGCGGGGGGCCGGGGGACCGGGGAGCTGTTTTTT	CASSPAGGRGTGELFF
TRBV5-1	TRBJ2-1	TRBD1	NA	TGCGCCAGCAGCCCTGGACAGGGTGGGGCTGAGCAGTTCTTC	CASSPGQGGAEQFF
TRBV25-1	TRBJ2-1	NA	NA	TGTGCCAGCAGTACTAGCAGTGAGCAGTTCTTC	CASSTSSEQFF
TRBV5-4	TRBJ2-1	TRBD2	NA	TGTGCCAGCAGCTTTTGGACTAGCGGCTACAATGAGCAGTTCTTC	CASSFWTSGYNEQFF
TRBV7-7	TRBJ2-1	TRBD2	NA	TGTGCCAGCAGCCCCGGACTAGCGGGAACCAATGAGCAGTTCTTC	CASSPGLAGTNEQFF
TRBV7-8	TRBJ1-5	TRBD1	NA	TGTGCCAGCACCCTAGGAAGGGGGCTGGGGCAGCCCCAGCATTTT	CASTLGRGLGQPQHF
TRBV6-2/TRBV6-3	TRBJ1-1	NA	NA	TGTGCCAGCAGTTACGGGCCGATGGGGAGACGGACTGAAGCTTTCTTT	CASSYGPMGRRTEAFF
TRBV7-3	TRBJ2-3	TRBD1	NA	TGTGCCAGCAGCTCCGGGACAGCAGGGGATACGCAGTATTTT	CASSSGTAGDTQYF
TRBV7-9	TRBJ2-3	TRBD2	NA	TGTGCCAGCAGCTTGGACATTAGCGGGAGAGGGGTGAGCACAGATACGCAGTATTTT	CASSLDISGRGVSTDTQYF
TRBV27	TRBJ2-7	NA	once	TGTGCCAGCATGGTGGGAGCGGGCTTGGTCTACGAGCAGTACTTC	CASMVGAGLVYEQYF
TRBV5-4	TRBJ2-4	TRBD2	NA	TGTGCCAGCAGCCCGGGACTAGCGGGATTGGGAGCCAAAAACATTCAGTACTTC	CASSPGLAGLGAKNIQYF
TRBV18	TRBJ2-2	TRBD1	NA	TGTGCCAGCTCCCCCGGGACAGGGAACACCGGGGAGCTGTTTTTT	CASSPGTGNTGELFF
TRBV19	TRBJ2-4	NA	NA	TGTGCCAGTAGTATACCGGGGGCCAAAAACATTCAGTACTTC	CASSIPGAKNIQYF
TRBV6-5	TRBJ2-2	NA	NA	TGTGCCAGCAGTTCCCGGACTGGTCCCGGGCAGCTGTTTTTT	CASSSRTGPGQLFF
TRBV4-1	TRBJ2-1	NA	NA	TGCGCCAGCAGCCCCCCGGGGCAGGGGGGGCAGTTCTTC	CASSPPGQGGQFF
TRBV18	TRBJ2-2	TRBD2	NA	TGTGCCAGCTCACCGGGACTAGCAGTGAACACCGGGGAGCTGTTTTTT	CASSPGLAVNTGELFF
TRBV30	TRBJ1-5	NA	NA	TGTGCCTGGAACGGGGGGCAGGGTGTGCAGCCCCAGCATTTT	CAWNGGQGVQPQHF
TRBV5-1	TRBJ2-2	TRBD1	NA	TGCGCCAGCAGCGGGACAGGGGACACCGGGGAGCTGTTTTTT	CASSGTGDTGELFF
TRBV19	TRBJ2-2	TRBD2	NA	TGTGCCAGTAGGGGGGGACTACGGAACACCGGGGAGCTGTTTTTT	CASRGGLRNTGELFF
TRBV3-1/TRBV3-2	TRBJ1-4	NA	NA	TGTGCCAGCAGCCGGGGGGATGAAAAACTGTTTTTT	CASSRGDEKLFF
TRBV2	TRBJ2-3	NA	NA	TGTGCCAGCAGAATCCAGGGGGGAGATACGCAGTATTTT	CASRIQGGDTQYF
TRBV25-1	TRBJ1-6	NA	NA	TGTGCCAGCAGTGAATATACCCACGGCAGGCCCTATAATTCACCCCTCCACTTT	CASSEYTHGRPYNSPLHF
TRBV4-1	TRBJ1-4	TRBD1	NA	TGCGCCAGCAGCCCCCGGGACAGGGGGCAGGGTGATGAAAAACTGTTTTTT	CASSPRDRGQGDEKLFF
TRBV5-1	TRBJ2-1	TRBD2	NA	TGCGCCAGCGGGCCTAGCGGGGGGTACAATGAGCAGTTCTTC	CASGPSGGYNEQFF
TRBV7-3	TRBJ2-2	TRBD2	NA	TGTGCCAGCAGCCAGATGAGCGGGAGTTATCTCGGGGAGCTGTTTTTT	CASSQMSGSYLGELFF
TRBV5-6	TRBJ2-1	TRBD2	NA	TGTGCCAGCAGCTTGGGGACTAGCGGACCCGACAATGAGCAGTTCTTC	CASSLGTSGPDNEQFF
TRBV5-4	TRBJ2-3	NA	NA	TGTGCCAGCAGCTTGGCCCTTGCAGATACGCAGTATTTT	CASSLALADTQYF